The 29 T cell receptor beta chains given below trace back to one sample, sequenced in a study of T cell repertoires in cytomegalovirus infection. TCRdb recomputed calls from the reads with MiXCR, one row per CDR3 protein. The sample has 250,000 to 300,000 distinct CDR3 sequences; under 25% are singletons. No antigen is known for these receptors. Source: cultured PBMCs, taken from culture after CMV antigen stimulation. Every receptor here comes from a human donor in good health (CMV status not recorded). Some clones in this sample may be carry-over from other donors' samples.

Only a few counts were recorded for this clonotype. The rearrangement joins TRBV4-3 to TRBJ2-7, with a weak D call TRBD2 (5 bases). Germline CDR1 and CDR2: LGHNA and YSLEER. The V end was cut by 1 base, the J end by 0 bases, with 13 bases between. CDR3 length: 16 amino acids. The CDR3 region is CASSQGPGLSSYEQYF. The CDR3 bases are TGCGCCAGCAGCCAAGGTCCGGGATTGAGCTCCTACGAGCAGTACTTC.

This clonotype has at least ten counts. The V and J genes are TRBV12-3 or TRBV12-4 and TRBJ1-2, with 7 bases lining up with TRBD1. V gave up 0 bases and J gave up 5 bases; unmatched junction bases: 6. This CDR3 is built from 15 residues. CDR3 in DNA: TGTGCCAGCAGTTTAGCCCCCGGACAGGTTTATGGCTACACCTTC. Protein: CASSLAPGQVYGYTF.

This CDR3 is CASSSLRGTQLINEQFF. Written as DNA, the CDR3 is TGTGCCAGCAGTTCCCTGCGGGGGACGCAACTCATCAATGAGCAGTTCTTC. The gene calls are TRBV27 and TRBJ2-1; 7 nucleotides agree with TRBD2. Looked up from germline, CDR1 is MNHEY and CDR2 is SMNVEV (reference sequence). V dropped 4 bases and J dropped 6; count of bases not matched to a gene: 15. The CDR3 loop spans 17 amino acids.

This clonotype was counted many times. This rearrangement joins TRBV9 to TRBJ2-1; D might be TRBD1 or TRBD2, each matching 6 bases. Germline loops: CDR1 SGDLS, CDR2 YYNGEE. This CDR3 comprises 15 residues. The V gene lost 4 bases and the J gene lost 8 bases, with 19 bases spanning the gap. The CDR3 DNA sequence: TGTGCCAGCAGCTCACAGGGTGGGAGGACCGATGAGCAGTTCTTC. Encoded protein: CASSSQGGRTDEQFF.

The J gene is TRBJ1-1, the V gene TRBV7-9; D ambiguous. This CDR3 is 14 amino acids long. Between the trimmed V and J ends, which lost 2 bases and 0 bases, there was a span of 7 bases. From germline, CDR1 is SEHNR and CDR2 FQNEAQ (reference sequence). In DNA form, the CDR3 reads TGTGCCAGCAGCTTAATTAGTGTGAACACTGAAGCTTTCTTT. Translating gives CASSLISVNTEAFF.

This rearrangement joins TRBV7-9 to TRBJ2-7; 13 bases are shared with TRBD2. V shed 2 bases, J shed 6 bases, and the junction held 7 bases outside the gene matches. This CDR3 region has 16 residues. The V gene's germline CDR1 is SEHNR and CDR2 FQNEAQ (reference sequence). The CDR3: CASSLRGLAGASEQYF. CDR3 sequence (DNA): TGTGCCAGCAGCTTACGCGGACTAGCGGGAGCATCCGAGCAGTACTTC. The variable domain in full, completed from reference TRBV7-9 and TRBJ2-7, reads DTGVSQNPRHKITKRGQNVTFRCDPISEHNRLYWYRQTLGQGPEFLTYFQNEAQLEKSRLLSDRFSAERPKGSFSTLEIQRTEQGDSAMYLCASSLRGLAGASEQYFGPGTRLTVT.

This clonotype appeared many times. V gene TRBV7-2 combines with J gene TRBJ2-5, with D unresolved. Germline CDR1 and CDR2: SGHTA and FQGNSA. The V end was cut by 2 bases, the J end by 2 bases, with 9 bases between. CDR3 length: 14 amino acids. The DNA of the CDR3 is TGTGCCAGCAGCTTACAATCGGGTCAAGAGACCCAGTACTTC. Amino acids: CASSLQSGQETQYF.

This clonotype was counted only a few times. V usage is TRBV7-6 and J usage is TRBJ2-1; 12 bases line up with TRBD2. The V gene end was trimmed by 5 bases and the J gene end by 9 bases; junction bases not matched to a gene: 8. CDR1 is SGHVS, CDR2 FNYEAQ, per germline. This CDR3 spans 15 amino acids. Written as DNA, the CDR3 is TGTGCCAGCAGCCCTCGACTAGCGGGAGCATTTGAGCAGTTCTTC. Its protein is CASSPRLAGAFEQFF.

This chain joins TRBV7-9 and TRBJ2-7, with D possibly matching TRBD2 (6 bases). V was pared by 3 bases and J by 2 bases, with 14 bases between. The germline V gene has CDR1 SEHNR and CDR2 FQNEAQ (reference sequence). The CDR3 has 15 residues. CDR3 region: CASSFPGEAPYEQYV. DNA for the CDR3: TGTGCCAGCAGCTTCCCCGGGGAGGCACCCTACGAGCAGTACGTC.

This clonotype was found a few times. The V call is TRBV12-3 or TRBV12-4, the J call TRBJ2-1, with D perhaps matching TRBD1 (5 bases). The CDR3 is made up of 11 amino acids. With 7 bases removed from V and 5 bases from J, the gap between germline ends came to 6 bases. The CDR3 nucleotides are TGTGCCAGCACAGGGAACAATGAGCAGTTCTTC. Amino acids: CASTGNNEQFF.

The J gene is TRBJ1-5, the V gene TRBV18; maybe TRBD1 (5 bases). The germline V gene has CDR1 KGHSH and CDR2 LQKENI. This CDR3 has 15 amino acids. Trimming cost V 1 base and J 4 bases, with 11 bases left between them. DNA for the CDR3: TGTGCCAGCTCACCACGGGGGGTCAATAATCAGCCCCAGCATTTT. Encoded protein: CASSPRGVNNQPQHF.

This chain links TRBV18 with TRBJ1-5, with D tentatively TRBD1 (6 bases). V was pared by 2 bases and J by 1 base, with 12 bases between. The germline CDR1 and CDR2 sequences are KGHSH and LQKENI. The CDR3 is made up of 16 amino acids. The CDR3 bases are TGTGCCAGCTCACCATTGGGTGGACAGAGCAATCAGCCCCAGCATTTT. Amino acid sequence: CASSPLGGQSNQPQHF.

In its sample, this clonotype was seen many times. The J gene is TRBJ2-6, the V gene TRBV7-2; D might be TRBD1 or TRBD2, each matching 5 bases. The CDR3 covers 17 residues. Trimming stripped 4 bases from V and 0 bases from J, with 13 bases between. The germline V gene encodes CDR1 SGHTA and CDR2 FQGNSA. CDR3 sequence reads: CASSSGRSFSGANVLTF. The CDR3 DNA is TGTGCCAGCAGCTCGGGACGGAGTTTCTCTGGGGCCAACGTCCTGACTTTC.

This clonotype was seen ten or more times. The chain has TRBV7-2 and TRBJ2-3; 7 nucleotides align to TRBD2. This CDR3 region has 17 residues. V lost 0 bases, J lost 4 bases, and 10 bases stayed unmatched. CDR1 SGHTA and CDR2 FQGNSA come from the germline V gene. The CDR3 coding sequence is TGTGCCAGCAGCTTAGCGGCCGGGACTAATAGGGCAGATACGCAGTATTTT. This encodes CASSLAAGTNRADTQYF.

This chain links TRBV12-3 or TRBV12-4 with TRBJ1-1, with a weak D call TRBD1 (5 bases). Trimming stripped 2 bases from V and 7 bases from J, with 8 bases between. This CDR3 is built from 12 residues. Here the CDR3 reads CASSLPRVEAFF. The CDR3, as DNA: TGTGCCAGCAGTTTACCCAGGGTTGAAGCTTTCTTT.

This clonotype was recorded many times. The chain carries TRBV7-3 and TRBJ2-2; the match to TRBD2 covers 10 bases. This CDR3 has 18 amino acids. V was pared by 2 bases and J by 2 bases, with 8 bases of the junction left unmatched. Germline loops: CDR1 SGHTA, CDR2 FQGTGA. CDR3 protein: CASSLRASGRENTGELFF. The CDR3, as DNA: TGTGCCAGCAGCTTACGGGCTAGCGGGAGAGAAAACACCGGGGAGCTGTTTTTT.

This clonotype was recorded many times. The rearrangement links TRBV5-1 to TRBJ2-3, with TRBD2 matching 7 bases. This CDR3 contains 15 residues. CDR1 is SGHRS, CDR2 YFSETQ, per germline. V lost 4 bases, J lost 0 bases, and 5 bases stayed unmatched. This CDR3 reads CASSPGLVSTDTQYF. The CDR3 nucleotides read TGCGCCAGCAGCCCCGGACTAGTGAGCACAGATACGCAGTATTTT.

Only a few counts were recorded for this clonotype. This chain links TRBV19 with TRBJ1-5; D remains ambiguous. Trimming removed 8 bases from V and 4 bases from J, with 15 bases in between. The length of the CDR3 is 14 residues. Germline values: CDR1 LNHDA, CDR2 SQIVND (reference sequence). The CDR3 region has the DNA TGTGCCAGTGGTTGGCGGATAGGTAATCAGCCCCAGCATTTT. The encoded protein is CASGWRIGNQPQHF.

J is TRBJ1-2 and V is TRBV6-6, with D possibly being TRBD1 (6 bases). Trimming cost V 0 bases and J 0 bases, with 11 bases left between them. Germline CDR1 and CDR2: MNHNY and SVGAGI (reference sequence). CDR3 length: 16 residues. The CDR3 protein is CASSYSSPGANYGYTF. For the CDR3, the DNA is TGTGCCAGCAGTTACTCGAGTCCAGGGGCTAACTATGGCTACACCTTC.

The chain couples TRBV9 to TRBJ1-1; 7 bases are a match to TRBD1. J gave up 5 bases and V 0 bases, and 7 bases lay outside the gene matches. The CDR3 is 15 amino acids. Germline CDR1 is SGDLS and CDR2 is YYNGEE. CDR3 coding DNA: TGTGCCAGCAGCGTAGAACAGGGGCGCGCGACTGAAGCTTTCTTT. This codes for CASSVEQGRATEAFF.

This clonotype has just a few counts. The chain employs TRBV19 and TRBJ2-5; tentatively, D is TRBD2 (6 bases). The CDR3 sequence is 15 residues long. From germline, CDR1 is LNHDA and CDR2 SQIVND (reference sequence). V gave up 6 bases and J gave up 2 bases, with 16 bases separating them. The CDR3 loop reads CASRQPGTPQETQYF. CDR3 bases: TGTGCCAGTAGACAGCCCGGGACTCCTCAAGAGACCCAGTACTTC.

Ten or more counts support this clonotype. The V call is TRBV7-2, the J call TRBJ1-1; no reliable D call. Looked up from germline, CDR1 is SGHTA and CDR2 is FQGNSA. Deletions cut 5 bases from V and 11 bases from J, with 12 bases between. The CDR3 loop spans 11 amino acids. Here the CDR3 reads CASSETPAAFF. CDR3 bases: TGTGCCAGCAGCGAGACGCCCGCCGCTTTCTTT. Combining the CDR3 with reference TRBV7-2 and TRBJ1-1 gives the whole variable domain GAGVSQSPSNKVTEKGKDVELRCDPISGHTALYWYRQSLGQGLEFLIYFQGNSAPDKSGLPSDRFSAERTGGSVSTLTIQRTQQEDSAVYLCASSETPAAFFGQGTRLTVV.

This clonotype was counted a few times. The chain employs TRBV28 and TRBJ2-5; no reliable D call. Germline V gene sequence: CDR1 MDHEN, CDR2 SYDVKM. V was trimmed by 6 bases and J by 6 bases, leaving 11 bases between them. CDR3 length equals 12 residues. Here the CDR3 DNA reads TGTGCCAGCAGGGGCCAACTCAAGACCCAGTACTTC. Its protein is CASRGQLKTQYF.

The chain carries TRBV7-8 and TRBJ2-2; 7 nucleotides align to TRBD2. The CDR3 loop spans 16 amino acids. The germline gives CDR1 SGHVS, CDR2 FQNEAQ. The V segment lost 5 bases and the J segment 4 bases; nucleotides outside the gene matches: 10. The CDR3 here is CASSLQAGASTGELFF. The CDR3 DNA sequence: TGTGCCAGCAGCCTCCAGGCGGGAGCTAGCACCGGGGAGCTGTTTTTT.

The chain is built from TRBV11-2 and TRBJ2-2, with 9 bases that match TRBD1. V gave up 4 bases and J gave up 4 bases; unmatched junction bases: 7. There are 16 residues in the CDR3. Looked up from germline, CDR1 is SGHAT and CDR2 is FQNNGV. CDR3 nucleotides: TGTGCCAGCAGCTCTCAGGGACAGGGAAGCACCGGGGAGCTGTTTTTT. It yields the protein CASSSQGQGSTGELFF.

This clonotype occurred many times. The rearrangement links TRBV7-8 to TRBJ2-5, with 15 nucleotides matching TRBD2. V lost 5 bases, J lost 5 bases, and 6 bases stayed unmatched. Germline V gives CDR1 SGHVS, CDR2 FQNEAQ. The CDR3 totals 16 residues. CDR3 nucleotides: TGTGCCAGCAGCGGCTCCGGGACTAGCGGGAGGGAGACCCAGTACTTC. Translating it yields CASSGSGTSGRETQYF. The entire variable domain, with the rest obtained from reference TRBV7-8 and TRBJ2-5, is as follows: GAGVSQSPRYKVAKRGQDVALRCDPISGHVSLFWYQQALGQGPEFLTYFQNEAQLDKSGLPSDRFFAERPEGSVSTLKIQRTQQEDSAVYLCASSGSGTSGRETQYFGPGTRLLVL.

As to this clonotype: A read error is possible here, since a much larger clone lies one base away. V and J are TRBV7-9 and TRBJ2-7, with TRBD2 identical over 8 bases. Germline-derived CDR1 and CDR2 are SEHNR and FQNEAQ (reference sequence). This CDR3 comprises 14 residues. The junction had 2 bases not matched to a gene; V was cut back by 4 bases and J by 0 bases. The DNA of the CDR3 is TGTGCCAGCAGCTCCGGGACTAGCTCCTACGAGCAGTACTTC. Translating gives CASSSGTSSYEQYF. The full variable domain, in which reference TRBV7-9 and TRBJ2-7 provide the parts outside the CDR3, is DTGVSQNPRHKITKRGQNVTFRCDPISEHNRLYWYRQTLGQGPEFLTYFQNEAQLEKSRLLSDRFSAERPKGSFSTLEIQRTEQGDSAMYLCASSSGTSSYEQYFGPGTRLTVT.

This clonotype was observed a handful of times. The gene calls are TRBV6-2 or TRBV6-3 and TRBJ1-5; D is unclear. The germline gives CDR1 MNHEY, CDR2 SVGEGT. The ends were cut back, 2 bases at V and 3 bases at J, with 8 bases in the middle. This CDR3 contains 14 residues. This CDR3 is CASSYAQYNQPQHF. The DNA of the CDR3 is TGTGCCAGCAGTTACGCACAGTACAATCAGCCCCAGCATTTT.

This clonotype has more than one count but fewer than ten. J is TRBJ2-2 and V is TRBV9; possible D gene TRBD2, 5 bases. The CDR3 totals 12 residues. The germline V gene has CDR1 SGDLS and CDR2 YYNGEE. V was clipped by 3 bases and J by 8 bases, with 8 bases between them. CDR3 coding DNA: TGTGCCAGCAGCGCGTGGGAGGGGGAGCTGTTTTTT. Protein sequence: CASSAWEGELFF.